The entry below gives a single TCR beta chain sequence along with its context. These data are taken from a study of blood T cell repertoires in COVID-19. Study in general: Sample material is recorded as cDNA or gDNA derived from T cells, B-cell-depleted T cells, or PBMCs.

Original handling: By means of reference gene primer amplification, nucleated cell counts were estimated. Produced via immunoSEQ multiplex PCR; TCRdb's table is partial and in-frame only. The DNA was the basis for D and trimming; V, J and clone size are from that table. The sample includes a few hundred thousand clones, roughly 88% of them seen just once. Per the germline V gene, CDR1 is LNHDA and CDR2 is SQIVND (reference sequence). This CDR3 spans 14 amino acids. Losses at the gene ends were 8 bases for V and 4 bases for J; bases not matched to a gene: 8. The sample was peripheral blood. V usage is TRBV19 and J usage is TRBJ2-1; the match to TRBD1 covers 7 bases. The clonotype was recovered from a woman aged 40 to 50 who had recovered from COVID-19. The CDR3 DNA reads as TGTGCCAGTTCCCCGACAGGGCATTACAATGAGCAGTTCTTC. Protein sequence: CASSPTGHYNEQFF.